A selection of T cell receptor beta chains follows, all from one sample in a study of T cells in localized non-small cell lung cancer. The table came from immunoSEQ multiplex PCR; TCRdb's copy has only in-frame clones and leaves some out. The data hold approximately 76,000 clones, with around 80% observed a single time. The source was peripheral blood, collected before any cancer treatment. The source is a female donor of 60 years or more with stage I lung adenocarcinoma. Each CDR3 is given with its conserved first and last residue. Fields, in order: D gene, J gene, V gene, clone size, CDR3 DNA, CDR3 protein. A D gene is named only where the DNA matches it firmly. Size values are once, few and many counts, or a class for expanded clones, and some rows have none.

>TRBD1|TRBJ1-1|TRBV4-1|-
TGCGCCAGCAGCCAAGATTGGGGACAGGGTGTGACTGAAGCTTTCTTT
CASSQDWGQGVTEAFF
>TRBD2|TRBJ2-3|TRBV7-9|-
TGTGCCAGCAGCCCGGGCCATGGCGGGGGTGAAACGCAGTATTTT
CASSPGHGGGETQYF
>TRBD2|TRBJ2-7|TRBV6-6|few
TGTGCCAGCAGTTACGGCGGGGGGGGCTACGAGCAGTACTTC
CASSYGGGGYEQYF
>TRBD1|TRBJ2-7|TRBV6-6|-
TGTGCCAGCAGCATGGACAGGGGGAAACACGAGCAGTACTTC
CASSMDRGKHEQYF
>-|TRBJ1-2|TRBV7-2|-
TGTGCCAGCAGCACCACACCGCGGGGGGACTATGGCTACACCTTC
CASSTTPRGDYGYTF
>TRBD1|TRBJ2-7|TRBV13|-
TGTGCCAGCAGCCAGTGGGGACAGGACAGCTCCTACGAGCAGTACTTC
CASSQWGQDSSYEQYF
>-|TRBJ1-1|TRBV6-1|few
TGTGCCAGCAGTGAACGGACTGAAGCTTTCTTT
CASSERTEAFF
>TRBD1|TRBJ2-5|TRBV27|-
TGTGCCAGCAGCCGCGGGACAGGGGGTTTAGAGACCCAGTACTTC
CASSRGTGGLETQYF
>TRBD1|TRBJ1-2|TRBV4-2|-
TGTGCCAGCAGCCAGACTGACAGGGCCTATGGCTACACCTTC
CASSQTDRAYGYTF
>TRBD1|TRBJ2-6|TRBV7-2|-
TGTGCCAGCAGCTGGGGACAGGGCTCTGGGGCCAACGTCCTGACTTTC
CASSWGQGSGANVLTF
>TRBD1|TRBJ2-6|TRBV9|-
TGTGCCAGCAGCGCGGGAGCCGGGACAGGGGGGGCCAACGTCCTGACTTTC
CASSAGAGTGGANVLTF
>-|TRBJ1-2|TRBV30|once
TGTGCCTGGAGTGACTGGCAGACTAACTATGGCTACACCTTC
CAWSDWQTNYGYTF